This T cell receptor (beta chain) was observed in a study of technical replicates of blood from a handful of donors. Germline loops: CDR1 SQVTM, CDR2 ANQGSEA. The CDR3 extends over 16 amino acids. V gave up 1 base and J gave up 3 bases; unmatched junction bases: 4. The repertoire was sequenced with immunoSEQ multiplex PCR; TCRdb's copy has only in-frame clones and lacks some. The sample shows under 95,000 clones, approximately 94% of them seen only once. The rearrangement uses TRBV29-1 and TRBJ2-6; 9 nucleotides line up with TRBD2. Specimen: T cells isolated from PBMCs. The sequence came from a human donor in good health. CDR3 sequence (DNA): TGCAGCGTTGAAGTTAGCGGGAGACTTGGGGCCAACGTCCTGACTTTC. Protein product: CSVEVSGRLGANVLTF.